This T cell receptor beta chain originates from a study of early T cells in non-severe SARS-CoV-2 infection. Study information: Sequencing was performed on bulk RNA from unsorted whole blood, leaving chains unpaired.

There are many counts of this clonotype. This CDR3 is built from 14 residues. V was trimmed by 3 bases and J by 7 bases, leaving 10 bases between them. The germline V gene encodes CDR1 MGHDK and CDR2 SYGVNS. Each single cDNA molecule received a unique molecular identifier. In TCRdb, the 5' RACE reads were re-called with MiXCR into one record per CDR3 protein. This table holds 50,000 to 75,000 distinct CDR3 sequences, 8.8% found once. The TCR was taken from an adult who was a healthcare worker with PCR-confirmed SARS-CoV-2 infection or an uninfected control (not recorded which). The source was whole blood, collected at baseline. The chain recombines TRBV25-1 with TRBJ1-6; possibly TRBD1 for D (5 bases). The CDR3 sequence: CASSEAGRNSPLHF. As DNA, the CDR3 is TGTGCCAGCAGTGAGGCAGGGAGGAATTCACCCCTCCACTTT.